This T cell receptor (beta chain) comes out of a study of cytomegalovirus exposure and HLA in healthy donors. Study summary: Approximately 190 million T cells yielded approximately 100 million unique TCR beta sequences, as an earlier analysis found. General study findings and limits: Among TCR beta chains, those listed as cytomegalovirus-associated numbered around 180.

V lost 6 bases to trimming and J lost 0 bases, with 7 bases between them. CDR3 length equals 13 residues. CDR1 and CDR2 (germline): SGHNT, YYREEE (reference sequence). The PCR had 60 Vbeta and 13 Jbeta primers. Assay: immunoSEQ multiplex PCR; the TCRdb copy retains only in-frame clones and omits some. Counted here are approximately 190,000 clones, 75% to 80% occurring once; the ten biggest clones make up around 2.2%. About this clone itself: Its antigen is not known.

J is TRBJ1-3 and V is TRBV5-4; D gene uncertain. Sequences were obtained from PBMCs. The TCR comes from a woman under 40 in good health and CMV-seropositive. The CDR3 nucleotides read TGTGCCAGCATGAGGTCCTCTGGAAACACCATATATTTT. Protein product: CASMRSSGNTIYF.